This record covers a single TCR beta chain. Its antigen is still unknown. These data come from a study of PD-1 blockade in classical Hodgkin lymphoma. Study-wide results and caveats: Complete responders started with a diversity level that resembled newly diagnosed patients at baseline.

Each patient relapsed following autologous stem cell transplantation, and prior brentuximab vedotin exposure differed. Trimming left V 1 base short and J 9 bases short, with 19 bases between. This CDR3 has 17 residues. From germline, CDR1 is SGHAT and CDR2 FQNNGV. Only in-frame clones appear in the TCRdb table, and some are missing; sequencing was by immunoSEQ multiplex PCR. This table holds about 10,000 clones, around nine tenths found once. The sequenced sample was peripheral blood mononuclear cells (PBMCs), obtained at baseline. This clonotype originated in a human donor with classical Hodgkin lymphoma. V and J are TRBV11-2 and TRBJ1-6; tentative D call: TRBD1 (5 bases). CDR3 amino acids: CASSLAGLLFSSSPLHF. The CDR3 DNA reads as TGTGCCAGCAGCTTAGCGGGACTTCTCTTTAGTAGTTCACCCCTCCACTTT.